The sample holds a few counts of the clone carrying this T cell receptor (beta chain). TCRdb used MiXCR to reprocess the reads, holding one entry per CDR3 protein. The sample has approximately 750,000 distinct CDR3 sequences, about a third seen once; the top ten hold more than 2.5%. The length of the CDR3 is 17 residues. Per the germline V gene, CDR1 is MNHEY and CDR2 is SVGEGT. The ends lost 6 bases at V and 0 bases at J; junction bases unmatched: 8. The sample is drawn from a study of T cell repertoires in cytomegalovirus infection. This chain uses TRBV6-2 or TRBV6-3 with TRBJ2-6, with 7 positions matching TRBD1. The clonotype comes from a human donor in good health (CMV status not recorded). Some clones in this sample may be carry-over from other donors' samples. Sequencing was done on a sample of PBMCs. The CDR3 bases are TGTGCCAGCAGCCGGGACAGAGCTAGCTCTGGGGCCAACGTCCTGACTTTC. This translates into CASSRDRASSGANVLTF.